The present TCR beta chain was sequenced within a study of blood T cell repertoires in COVID-19. Study context: The study drew acute and convalescent COVID-19 samples from the United States, Italy and Spain. Sample material is recorded as cDNA or gDNA derived from T cells, B-cell-depleted T cells, or PBMCs.

CDR3 length: 17 residues. Germline CDR1 is MNHNY and CDR2 is SVGAGI (reference sequence). Trimming shortened V by 5 bases and J by 5 bases, and 24 bases separated the two germline ends. Original analysis: By means of reference gene primer amplification, nucleated cell counts were estimated. Clones were read by immunoSEQ multiplex PCR, and TCRdb kept only the in-frame ones, dropping some. V, J and clone size reflect that table, while D and trimming were determined from the DNA. The sample includes some 64,000 clones, 70% to 90% seen only once; the top ten take approximately 3.4%. The genes are TRBV6-6 and TRBJ1-2; D may be TRBD1 (6 bases). The sequenced sample consisted of peripheral blood. The TCR sequence derives from a man in his fifties with active COVID-19. The CDR3 loop is CASSHLSLSRGSYGYTF. DNA of the CDR3: TGTGCCAGCAGTCATTTATCCCTATCCAGGGGAAGTTATGGCTACACCTTC.